These 16 T cell receptor beta chains originate from one sample sequenced in a study of blood T cell repertoires in COVID-19. Clones were sequenced by immunoSEQ multiplex PCR, and TCRdb holds only the in-frame ones, with some missing. Of about 270,000 clones detected, roughly 80% appear once; the ten largest clones hold more than 1.4%. The sequenced sample consisted of peripheral blood. These receptor sequences come from a human donor with COVID-19, enrolled during active disease. The donor label of this sample is uncertain.

CDR3 in DNA: TGTGCCAGCAGCTTGTCCATGAACACTGAAGCTTTCTTT. This codes for CASSLSMNTEAFF. This chain uses TRBV7-8 with TRBJ1-1; D not certain. Germline lookup yields CDR1 SGHVS and CDR2 FQNEAQ. This CDR3 region has 13 residues. Trimming removed 3 bases at V and 0 bases at J, with 5 bases between.

This chain connects TRBV6-2 or TRBV6-3 to TRBJ2-7; D is ambiguous. Trimming removed 3 bases from V and 13 bases from J, with 13 bases in between. Germline V gene lookup returns CDR1 MNHEY and CDR2 SVGEGT. The CDR3 is 11 amino acids. Here the CDR3 DNA reads TGTGCCAGCAGTTATCAGGCCTTCCTCTACTTC. Protein: CASSYQAFLYF.

J is TRBJ1-2 and V is TRBV30; D gene uncertain. The CDR3 is 14 residues long. Looked up from germline, CDR1 is GTSNPN and CDR2 is SVGIG (reference sequence). Trimming removed 4 bases from V and 0 bases from J, with 12 bases in between. For the CDR3, the DNA is TGTGCCTGGAATCGGGAGATAGCTAACTATGGCTACACCTTC. This codes for CAWNREIANYGYTF.

The V and J genes are TRBV21-1 and TRBJ2-7; the D segment call TRBD2 is taken from the table without a DNA check. TRBV21-1 has pseudogene status. The CDR3 extends over 13 amino acids. CDR3 coding DNA: TGTGCCAGCAGACACGGGTATCCCTACGAGCAGTACTTC. Protein product: CASRHGYPYEQYF.

V and J are TRBV27 and TRBJ2-7, with D maybe TRBD1 (7 bases). This CDR3 contains 14 residues. Germline V gene data show CDR1 as MNHEY and CDR2 as SMNVEV (reference sequence). Trimming pared 5 bases from V and 3 bases from J, leaving 14 bases between. The CDR3 reads CASSPRGANYEQYF. DNA for the CDR3: TGTGCCAGCAGTCCCAGGGGGGCGAACTACGAGCAGTACTTC.

The CDR3 loop is CAWSVAYDYGYTF. CDR3 coding DNA: TGTGCCTGGAGTGTAGCATACGACTATGGCTACACCTTC. The chain couples TRBV30 to TRBJ1-2; D not certain. Trimming removed 0 bases from V and 3 bases from J, with 8 bases in between. This CDR3 contains 13 residues. The germline CDR1 and CDR2 sequences are GTSNPN and SVGIG (reference sequence).

This chain links TRBV28 with TRBJ1-1, with D hard to call. Germline values: CDR1 MDHEN, CDR2 SYDVKM. The CDR3 has 16 amino acids. The V and J ends lost 5 bases and 0 bases respectively, with 16 bases between them. CDR3 amino acids: CASSLPSTRLNTEAFF. The CDR3 region has the DNA TGTGCCAGCAGTCTTCCCTCGACACGCCTGAACACTGAAGCTTTCTTT.

This chain links TRBV9 with TRBJ1-3; D possibly corresponds to TRBD1 (5 bases). CDR3 size: 15 residues. V lost 3 bases to trimming and J lost 7 bases, with 17 bases between them. In germline, CDR1 is SGDLS, CDR2 YYNGEE. The CDR3 here is CASSALQGGVNTIYF. The CDR3 coding sequence is TGTGCCAGCAGCGCCCTTCAGGGTGGCGTGAACACCATATATTTT.

The chain couples TRBV19 to TRBJ2-1; 7 bases are shared with TRBD2. The germline V gene encodes CDR1 LNHDA and CDR2 SQIVND (reference sequence). The CDR3 sequence is 18 residues long. V gave up 0 bases and J gave up 1 base; unmatched junction bases: 9. The CDR3 reads CASSIDRGGRASYNEQFF. DNA for the CDR3: TGTGCCAGTAGTATAGATCGTGGCGGGAGAGCATCCTACAATGAGCAGTTCTTC.

In this sample, this clone turned up a few times. The genes are TRBV15 and TRBJ1-3; 9 nucleotides line up with TRBD1. CDR1 and CDR2 from the germline V gene are LNHNV and YYDKDF (reference sequence). CDR3 length equals 16 residues. V trimming: 5 bases; J trimming: 2 bases; junction bases outside the gene matches: 7. CDR3 region: CATSGGWTGAGNTIYF. The CDR3 nucleotides read TGTGCCACCAGCGGGGGTTGGACAGGGGCTGGAAACACCATATATTTT.

The chain links TRBV5-1 to TRBJ1-4; D perhaps matches TRBD1 (6 bases). The V end was cut by 4 bases, the J end by 0 bases, with 13 bases between. The CDR3 length is 16 residues. The V gene's germline CDR1 is SGHRS and CDR2 YFSETQ. The CDR3 region has the DNA TGCGCCAGCAGCACCGGACAGACTGCAACTAATGAAAAACTGTTTTTT. Amino acid sequence: CASSTGQTATNEKLFF. The full variable domain, in which reference TRBV5-1 and TRBJ1-4 provide the parts outside the CDR3, is KAGVTQTPRYLIKTRGQQVTLSCSPISGHRSVSWYQQTPGQGLQFLFEYFSETQRNKGNFPGRFSGRQFSNSRSEMNVSTLELGDSALYLCASSTGQTATNEKLFFGSGTQLSVL.

This chain uses TRBV4-1 with TRBJ2-7, with 11 nucleotides matching TRBD2. Per germline, CDR1 MGHRA and CDR2 YSYEKL. This CDR3 region has 15 residues. With V trimmed by 4 bases and J by 2 bases, 4 bases remained unmatched. CDR3 nucleotide sequence: TGCGCCAGCAGCCGGGGGACTAGCGGAACCTACGAGCAGTACTTC. Translation: CASSRGTSGTYEQYF.

J is TRBJ1-5 and V is TRBV15; D might be TRBD1 (5 bases). Trimming removed 2 bases from V and 5 bases from J, with 7 bases in between. The CDR3 spans 13 residues. In germline, CDR1 is LNHNV, CDR2 YYDKDF (reference sequence). This CDR3 is CATSRKQDQPQHF. The DNA of the CDR3 is TGTGCCACCAGCAGAAAACAGGATCAGCCCCAGCATTTT.

V and J are TRBV5-1 and TRBJ2-2, with D uncertain. The V end was cut by 4 bases, the J end by 3 bases, with 10 bases between. The length of the CDR3 is 14 residues. Germline assignment: CDR1 SGHRS and CDR2 YFSETQ. CDR3 loop: CASSPRSDTGELFF. As DNA, the CDR3 is TGCGCCAGCAGCCCGCGGTCGGACACCGGGGAGCTGTTTTTT. The full variable domain, with the rest looked up from reference TRBV5-1 and TRBJ2-2, is KAGVTQTPRYLIKTRGQQVTLSCSPISGHRSVSWYQQTPGQGLQFLFEYFSETQRNKGNFPGRFSGRQFSNSRSEMNVSTLELGDSALYLCASSPRSDTGELFFGEGSRLTVL.

V is TRBV6-4 and J is TRBJ1-2, with TRBD1 identical over 7 bases. Germline lookup yields CDR1 MRHNA and CDR2 SNTAGT. The CDR3 runs to 13 residues. The V and J ends lost 6 bases and 3 bases, in that order; junction bases with no gene match: 4. CDR3 in DNA: TGTGCCAGCAGGGCCGGGACAGACTATGGCTACACCTTC. Translating it yields CASRAGTDYGYTF.

The chain combines TRBV2 with TRBJ2-7; TRBD1 matches 10 bases. This CDR3 spans 15 amino acids. Germline values: CDR1 SNHLY, CDR2 FYNNEI. The trim removed 6 bases at V and 3 bases at J, leaving 8 bases unmatched. CDR3 nucleotide sequence: TGTGCCAGCAGCGAACGAGACAGGGGGCGCTACGAGCAGTACTTC. Translating it yields CASSERDRGRYEQYF.